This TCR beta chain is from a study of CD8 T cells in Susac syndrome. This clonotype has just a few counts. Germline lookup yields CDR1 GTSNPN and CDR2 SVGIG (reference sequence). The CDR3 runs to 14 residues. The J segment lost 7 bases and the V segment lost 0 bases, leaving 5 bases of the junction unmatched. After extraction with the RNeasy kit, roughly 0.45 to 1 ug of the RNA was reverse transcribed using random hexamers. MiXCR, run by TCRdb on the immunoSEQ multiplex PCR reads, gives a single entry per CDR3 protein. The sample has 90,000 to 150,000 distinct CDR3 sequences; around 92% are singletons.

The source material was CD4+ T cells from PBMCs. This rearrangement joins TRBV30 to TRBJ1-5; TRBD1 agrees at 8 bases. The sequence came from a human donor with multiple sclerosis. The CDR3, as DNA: TGTGCCTGGAGTGTAGGACAGGGCGAACAGCCCCAGCATTTT. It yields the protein CAWSVGQGEQPQHF.